This T cell receptor beta chain was sequenced during a study of blood T cells in healthy people across ages. The CDR3 extends over 15 amino acids. From germline, CDR1 is MNHNS and CDR2 SASEGT. Trimming cost V 6 bases and J 3 bases; bases outside gene matches: 10. Then a second PCR, running roughly 7 to 12 cycles, was carried out with a sample-barcoded 5' primer and a J-beta primer mix. Carrying 12 random nucleotides, a template-switch adaptor labeled each individual cDNA molecule. One entry per CDR3 protein results from TCRdb running MiXCR on the 5' RACE reads. Altogether approximately 1.5 million distinct CDR3 sequences are present, 42% being singletons, with the ten largest covering less than 5%. Concerning this clonotype: Antigen: not known.

Isolation per sample recovered at least 6 million PBMCs. General study results and limits: The study lacked donor CMV status, which possibly confounded expanded clonotype changes. Aged donors had fewer naive CD4+ cells and lower diversity than long-lived donors.

The sequence was obtained from a woman aged 18-35 years in good health. The sequencing input was blood. The J gene is TRBJ2-7, the V gene TRBV6-1; 8 nucleotides align to TRBD1. For the CDR3, the DNA is TGTGCCAGCAGGGAACAAGCCAGGGGGCTCTACGAGCAGTACTTC. Translated: CASREQARGLYEQYF.